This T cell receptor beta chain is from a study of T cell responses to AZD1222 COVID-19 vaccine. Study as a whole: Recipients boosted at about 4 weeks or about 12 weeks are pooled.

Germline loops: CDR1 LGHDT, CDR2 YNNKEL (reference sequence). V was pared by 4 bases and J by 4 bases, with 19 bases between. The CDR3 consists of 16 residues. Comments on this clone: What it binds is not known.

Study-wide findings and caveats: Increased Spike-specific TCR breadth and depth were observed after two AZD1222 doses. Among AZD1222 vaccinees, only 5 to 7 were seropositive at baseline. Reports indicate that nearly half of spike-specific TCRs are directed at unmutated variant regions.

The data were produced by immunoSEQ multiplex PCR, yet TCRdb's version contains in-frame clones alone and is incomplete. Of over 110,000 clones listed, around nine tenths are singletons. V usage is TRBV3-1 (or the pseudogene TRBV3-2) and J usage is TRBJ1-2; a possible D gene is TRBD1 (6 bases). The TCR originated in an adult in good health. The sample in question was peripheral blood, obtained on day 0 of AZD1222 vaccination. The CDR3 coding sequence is TGTGCCAGCAGCCCTTATATTGACAGGTTCACCTATGGCTACACCTTC. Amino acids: CASSPYIDRFTYGYTF.